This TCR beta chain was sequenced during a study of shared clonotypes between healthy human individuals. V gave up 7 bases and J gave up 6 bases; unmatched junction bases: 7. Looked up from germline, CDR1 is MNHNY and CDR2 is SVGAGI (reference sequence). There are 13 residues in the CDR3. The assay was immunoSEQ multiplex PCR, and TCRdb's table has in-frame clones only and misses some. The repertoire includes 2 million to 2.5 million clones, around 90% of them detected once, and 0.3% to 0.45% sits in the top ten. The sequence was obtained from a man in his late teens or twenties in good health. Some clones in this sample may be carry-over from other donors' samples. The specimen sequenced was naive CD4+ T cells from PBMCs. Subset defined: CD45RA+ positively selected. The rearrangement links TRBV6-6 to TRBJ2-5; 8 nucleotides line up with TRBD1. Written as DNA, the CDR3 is TGTGCCAGCACCCCCGGACAGGGAAAGACCCAGTACTTC. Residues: CASTPGQGKTQYF.